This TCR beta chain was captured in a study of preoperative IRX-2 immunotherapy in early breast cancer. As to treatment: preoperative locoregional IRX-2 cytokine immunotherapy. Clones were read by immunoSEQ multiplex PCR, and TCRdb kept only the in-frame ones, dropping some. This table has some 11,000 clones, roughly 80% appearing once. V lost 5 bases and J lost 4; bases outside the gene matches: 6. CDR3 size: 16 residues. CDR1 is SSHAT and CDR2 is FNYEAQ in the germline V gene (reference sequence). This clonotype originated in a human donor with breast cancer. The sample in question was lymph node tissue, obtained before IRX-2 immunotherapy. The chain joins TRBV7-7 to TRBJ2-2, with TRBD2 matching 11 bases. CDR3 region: CASSPTSGSSTGELFF. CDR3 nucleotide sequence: TGTGCCAGCAGCCCCACTAGCGGGAGTAGCACCGGGGAGCTGTTTTTT.